This TCR beta chain was found in a study of T cells after yellow fever vaccination. Study-wide context: SMART-Seq v4 Ultra Low Input prepared the low-cell-number fractions.

This clonotype was counted only a few times. It may be a read error: a sequence one base away is much more abundant. The length of the CDR3 is 12 residues. V lost 1 base and J lost 5, with 5 bases in between. Via MiXCR, TCRdb re-called the 5' RACE reads, giving one row per CDR3 protein. Among some 260,000 distinct CDR3 sequences listed, about 5.2% were seen once. The chain carries TRBV12-3 or TRBV12-4 and TRBJ1-2; D call uncertain. This sequence originates from a man aged 18 to 30 who received the YFV17D yellow fever vaccine. Here the sequenced sample was CD4+ T cells sorted from PBMCs, taken on the day of the yellow fever booster vaccination. In nucleotides, the CDR3 is TGTGCCAGCAGTTTAGGGAAGTATGGCTACACCTTC. It encodes CASSLGKYGYTF.